This entry describes one T cell receptor (beta chain). Its antigen remains unidentified. The sample comes from a study of cytomegalovirus exposure and HLA in healthy donors. Germline V gene lookup returns CDR1 MGHDK and CDR2 SYGVNS. Trimming took 9 bases from V and 5 from J; bases not matched to a gene: 4. The CDR3 is made up of 12 amino acids. With 60 Vbeta and 13 Jbeta primers, the PCR was carried out. The repertoire was sequenced with immunoSEQ multiplex PCR; TCRdb's copy has only in-frame clones and lacks some. The data show under 300,000 clones, about 86% seen once. Notes on the study in general: The likely origin of a cluster of highly shared sequence variants was a sequencing artifact. Excluded: some indistinguishable V segments such as TRBV6-2 and TRBV6-3.

V and J are TRBV25-1 and TRBJ2-1; 7 bases are a match to TRBD2. Sequenced: PBMCs. This receptor was obtained from a woman aged 60-75 years in good health and CMV-seropositive. Here the CDR3 DNA reads TGTGCCAGTTCGGGACTAAACAATGAGCAGTTCTTC. Translating it yields CASSGLNNEQFF.